This T cell receptor (beta chain) was observed in a study of T-cell memory formation after mild COVID-19. A single record per CDR3 protein comes from TCRdb applying MiXCR to the 5' RACE reads. The data show 390,000 or so distinct CDR3 sequences, with 16% seen just once and around a fifth held by the top ten. Per germline, CDR1 MGHRA and CDR2 YSYEKL. CDR3 size: 16 residues. The J segment lost 7 bases and the V segment lost 0 bases, leaving 6 bases of the junction unmatched. This clonotype was counted a few times. The sample was PBMCs or a T cell subset sorted from them (not recorded which). This TCR was recovered from a man aged 18-30 years who had mild COVID-19 (a few samples of this study predate the infection). Cell type and time point are not known. The V gene is TRBV4-1, the J gene TRBJ1-6; 7 bases agree with TRBD1. CDR3 bases: TGCGCCAGCAGCCAAGATCGACAGGGCCGAAATTCACCCCTCCACTTT. Its translation is CASSQDRQGRNSPLHF.